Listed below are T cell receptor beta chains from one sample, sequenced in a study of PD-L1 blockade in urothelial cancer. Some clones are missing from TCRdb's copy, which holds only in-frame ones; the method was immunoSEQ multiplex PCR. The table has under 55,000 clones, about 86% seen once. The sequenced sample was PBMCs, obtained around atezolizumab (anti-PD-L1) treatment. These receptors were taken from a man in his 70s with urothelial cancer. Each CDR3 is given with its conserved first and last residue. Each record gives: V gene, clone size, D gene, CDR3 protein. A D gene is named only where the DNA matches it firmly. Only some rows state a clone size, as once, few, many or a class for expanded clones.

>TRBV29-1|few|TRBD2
CSGTSGSLTDTQYF
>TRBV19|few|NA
CASSPWTANTGELFF
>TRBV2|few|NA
CASSATRSGELFF
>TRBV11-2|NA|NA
CASSLGQGSTEAFF
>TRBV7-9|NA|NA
CASSQGLRGTEAFF
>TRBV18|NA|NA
CASSPQGDTEAFF
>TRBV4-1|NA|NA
CASSQDPQGRGQFF
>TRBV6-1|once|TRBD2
CASSERGGSLYNEQFF
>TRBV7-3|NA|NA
CASSFSGENTEAFF
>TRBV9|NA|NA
CASSPVRDGELFF
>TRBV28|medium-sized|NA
CASSTSGAQPQHF
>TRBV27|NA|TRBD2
CASSGGTSGFYEQYF
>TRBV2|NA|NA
CASVPRGADEQYF
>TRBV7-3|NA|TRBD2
CASRQTSGSRYEQFF
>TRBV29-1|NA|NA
CSAGGKNTEAFF
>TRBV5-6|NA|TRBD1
CASSRQGKGEIEKLFF
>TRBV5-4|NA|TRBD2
CASSLGLAGGSEQFF
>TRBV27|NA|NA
CASRRHQQGSNEQYF
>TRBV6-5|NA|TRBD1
CASSYSNRGRYGYTF
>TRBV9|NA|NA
CASSVAQGNTEAFF
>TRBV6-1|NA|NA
CASSASGTYNEQFF
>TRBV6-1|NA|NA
CASSELVGLETEKLFF
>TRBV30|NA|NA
CAWSVRLGTEAFF
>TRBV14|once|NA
CASSQDRVGSYEQYF
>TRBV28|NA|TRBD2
CASRPSGMYNEQFF
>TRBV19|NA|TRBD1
CASSIGPPGQGLRRHF
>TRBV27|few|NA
CASSPRVPIYEQYF
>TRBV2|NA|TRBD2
CASRNQLAGGYEQYF
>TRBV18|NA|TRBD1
CASSLGQAISYEQYF
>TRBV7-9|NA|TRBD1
CASSLGQGHTEAFF
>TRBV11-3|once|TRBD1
CASSPGTGGEQYF
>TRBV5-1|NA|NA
CASSLASTRDEKLFF
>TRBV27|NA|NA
CASRIQGTISTDTQYF
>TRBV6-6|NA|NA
CASGRGLNTEAFF
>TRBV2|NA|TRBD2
CASSPRTSGNTGELFF
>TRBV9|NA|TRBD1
CASSVESGGGNTIYF